The 5 T cell receptor beta chains presented below share a single source sample, sequenced in a study of blood T cell repertoires in COVID-19. Clones were sequenced by immunoSEQ multiplex PCR, and TCRdb holds only the in-frame ones, with some missing. The top ten hold 8.2% of the sample, which has over 200,000 clones, around four fifths seen once. The specimen was peripheral blood. The receptors shown here come from a woman aged 45-65 years with acute or convalescent COVID-19.

The chain is built from TRBV6-5 and TRBJ1-5; maybe TRBD1 (6 bases). Germline CDR1 is MNHEY and CDR2 is SVGAGI. V gave up 8 bases and J gave up 0 bases, with 11 bases separating them. The CDR3 is made up of 14 amino acids. The CDR3 coding sequence is TGTGCCAGCGGGGGGGGGCATAGCAATCAGCCCCAGCATTTT. Translation: CASGGGHSNQPQHF.

This chain links TRBV14 with TRBJ2-2, with TRBD1 identical over 7 bases. The CDR3 covers 15 residues. The V gene end was trimmed by 5 bases and the J gene end by 7 bases; junction bases not matched to a gene: 10. CDR1 and CDR2 from the germline V gene are SGHDN and FVKESK. The CDR3 nucleotides read TGTGCCAGCAGCAAACACATGAGGGGGCTCGGGGAGCTGTTTTTT. Protein product: CASSKHMRGLGELFF.

The CDR3 nucleotides read TGTGCCAGCAGCCTGCGCCACTACCAAGGCGGGGAGACCCAGTACTTC. It specifies CASSLRHYQGGETQYF. The chain is built from TRBV5-6 and TRBJ2-5, with D maybe TRBD2 (5 bases). V was cut by 4 bases and J by 5 bases, with 21 bases left in between. This CDR3 spans 16 amino acids. Germline V CDR1 and CDR2: SGHDT, YYEEEE.

The J gene is TRBJ1-4, the V gene TRBV5-1, with unresolved D. The CDR3 has 19 amino acids. Germline lookup yields CDR1 SGHRS and CDR2 YFSETQ. V lost 2 bases and J 2 bases, leaving 22 bases between the germline ends. CDR3 DNA sequence: TGCGCCAGCAGCTTCGGACTCCAAGGCAGGATAGGGACTAATGAAAAACTGTTTTTT. Its translation: CASSFGLQGRIGTNEKLFF.

This chain links TRBV2 with TRBJ2-4; 12 positions match TRBD2. CDR3 size: 15 residues. Trimming at V came to 5 bases and at J to 5 bases, leaving 4 bases not matched to a gene. Germline CDR1 reads SNHLY; CDR2 reads FYNNEI. The CDR3 region has the DNA TGTGCCAGCAGTCGACTAGCGGGAGTGGAAAACATTCAGTACTTC. Encoded protein: CASSRLAGVENIQYF. Full variable domain (outside the CDR3, taken from reference TRBV2 and TRBJ2-4): EPEVTQTPSHQVTQMGQEVILRCVPISNHLYFYWYRQILGQKVEFLVSFYNNEISEKSEIFDDQFSVERPDGSNFTLKIRSTKLEDSAMYFCASSRLAGVENIQYFGAGTRLSVL.